These T cell receptor beta chains were read from a single sample in a study of blood T cell repertoires in COVID-19. Libraries were prepared by immunoSEQ multiplex PCR; TCRdb keeps only in-frame clonotypes and omits some of them. The table records 90,000 to 110,000 clones, roughly 84% of them present only once. The sequencing input was peripheral blood. These receptors came from a woman aged 80 or over with active or convalescent COVID-19. Each CDR3 is given with its conserved first and last residue. A D gene is named only where the DNA matches it firmly. The size of a clone is reported for some rows only, either as once, few or many, or as a class for expanded clones.

NA,TRBV6-5,TRBJ1-3,TRBD1,14,CASSYLGQGHTIYF,TGTGCCAGCAGTTACCTCGGACAGGGGCACACCATATATTTT
once,TRBV18,TRBJ1-5,NA,14,CASSPESSNQPQHF,TGTGCCAGCTCACCAGAGTCTAGCAATCAGCCCCAGCATTTT
NA,TRBV2,TRBJ1-5,NA,12,CASGRYNQPQHF,TGTGCCAGCGGTAGATACAATCAGCCCCAGCATTTT
once,TRBV6-5,TRBJ1-1,NA,13,CASSHRVDTEAFF,TGTGCCAGCTCGCACAGGGTGGACACTGAAGCTTTCTTT
NA,TRBV7-2,TRBJ2-5,TRBD2,17,CASSRISGRAHQETQYF,TGTGCCAGCAGCCGGATTAGCGGGAGGGCTCATCAAGAGACCCAGTACTTC
NA,TRBV7-2,TRBJ2-3,TRBD2,18,CASSLEGPAGENRDTQYF,TGTGCCAGCAGCTTAGAGGGGCCTGCGGGAGAGAATCGAGATACGCAGTATTTT
NA,TRBV24-1,TRBJ2-1,TRBD2,16,CATSDTRLANYNEQFF,TGTGCCACCAGTGATACACGACTAGCAAACTACAATGAGCAGTTCTTC
NA,TRBV5-4,TRBJ2-2,TRBD2,16,CASSLEAGGRTGELFF,TGTGCCAGCAGCTTGGAAGCGGGAGGGAGGACCGGGGAGCTGTTTTTT
NA,TRBV7-2,TRBJ2-1,TRBD2,14,CASSPRPTSAEQFF,TGTGCCAGCAGCCCACGCCCGACTAGCGCCGAGCAGTTCTTC
few,TRBV4-1,TRBJ2-5,TRBD2,16,CASSQGLAGGGETQYF,TGCGCCAGCAGCCAGGGACTAGCGGGAGGTGGAGAGACCCAGTACTTC
NA,TRBV7-3,TRBJ2-7,NA,15,CASSLGPGAAYEQYF,TGTGCCAGCAGCTTAGGTCCAGGGGCCGCCTACGAGCAGTACTTC
NA,TRBV5-1,TRBJ2-3,TRBD2,19,CASSFPGLAGGPRTDTQYF,TGCGCCAGCAGCTTCCCGGGACTAGCGGGAGGGCCTCGCACAGATACGCAGTATTTT
NA,TRBV7-2,TRBJ1-4,NA,16,CASSPRTSGAGEKLFF,TGTGCCAGCAGCCCGCGCACGTCAGGGGCGGGCGAAAAACTGTTTTTT
NA,TRBV28,TRBJ1-2,TRBD1,16,CASSPLDRGLGYGYTF,TGTGCCAGCAGTCCTCTCGACAGGGGGCTTGGCTATGGCTACACCTTC
NA,TRBV28,TRBJ2-7,TRBD2,15,CASSLRSGRVDEQYF,TGTGCCAGCAGTCTCCGTAGCGGGAGGGTGGACGAGCAGTACTTC
NA,TRBV7-2,TRBJ2-7,NA,15,CASSLDLQRGYEQYF,TGTGCCAGCAGCTTAGATTTGCAGCGCGGGTACGAGCAGTACTTC
NA,TRBV28,TRBJ1-5,NA,16,CASSKPGVAGNQPQHF,TGTGCCAGCAGTAAACCAGGGGTTGCGGGCAATCAGCCCCAGCATTTT
NA,TRBV6-5,TRBJ1-4,TRBD1,14,CASRWGQINEKLFF,TGTGCCAGCAGGTGGGGACAGATTAATGAAAAACTGTTTTTT
NA,TRBV7-2,TRBJ2-7,NA,15,CASSLVGQGRYEQYF,TGTGCCAGCAGCTTAGTAGGGCAGGGCCGCTACGAGCAGTACTTC
NA,TRBV9,TRBJ2-3,TRBD2,16,CASSVDSGRAPDTQYF,TGTGCCAGCAGCGTAGATAGCGGGAGGGCCCCAGATACGCAGTATTTT
NA,TRBV6-5,TRBJ2-5,NA,13,CASSSASRETQYF,TGTGCCAGCAGTTCCGCGAGTCGGGAGACCCAGTACTTC
few,TRBV11-2,TRBJ1-5,TRBD1,14,CASSATGSDQPQHF,TGTGCCAGCAGCGCGACAGGGTCGGATCAGCCCCAGCATTTT
NA,TRBV9,TRBJ2-1,TRBD1,14,CASSVRTGNNEQFF,TGTGCCAGCAGCGTTCGGACAGGGAACAATGAGCAGTTCTTC
NA,TRBV27,TRBJ1-4,TRBD1,15,CASSMKGQGGEKLFF,TGTGCCAGCAGTATGAAGGGACAGGGAGGCGAAAAACTGTTTTTT
NA,TRBV5-6,TRBJ1-5,NA,14,CASSDRQPNQPQHF,TGTGCCAGCAGCGATCGACAGCCTAATCAGCCCCAGCATTTT
NA,TRBV28,TRBJ2-7,NA,15,CASSSSGPSGGEQYF,TGTGCCAGCAGTTCGAGTGGGCCCTCCGGGGGCGAGCAGTACTTC
NA,TRBV29-1,TRBJ1-1,NA,12,CSVRDMSTEAFF,TGCAGCGTCAGGGATATGAGCACTGAAGCTTTCTTT
NA,TRBV18,TRBJ1-5,NA,13,CASSPGPDQPQHF,TGTGCCAGCTCACCGGGCCCCGATCAGCCCCAGCATTTT
NA,TRBV7-3,TRBJ1-2,NA,15,CASSLKTGVDGGYTF,TGTGCCAGCAGCCTGAAAACGGGAGTCGACGGGGGCTACACCTTC
once,TRBV27,TRBJ2-7,NA,15,CASSSTLRGLYEQYF,TGTGCCAGCAGTTCCACCCTCAGGGGCCTGTACGAGCAGTACTTC
few,TRBV18,TRBJ1-3,NA,13,CASSPQAGNTIYF,TGTGCCAGCTCACCCCAGGCTGGAAACACCATATATTTT
few,TRBV5-1,TRBJ2-1,NA,16,CASGTSGDHFYNEQFF,TGCGCCAGCGGAACCTCGGGGGACCACTTTTACAATGAGCAGTTCTTC
NA,TRBV15,TRBJ1-2,NA,15,CATSREEDTPYGYTF,TGTGCCACCAGCAGAGAAGAGGATACGCCCTATGGCTACACCTTC
few,TRBV24-1,TRBJ2-7,TRBD2,16,CATSETGTSGRREQYF,TGTGCCACCAGTGAAACCGGGACTAGCGGGAGGCGGGAGCAGTACTTC
NA,TRBV3-1/TRBV3-2,TRBJ1-6,NA,15,CASSHTVEGGSPLHF,TGTGCCAGCAGCCATACGGTTGAGGGTGGGTCACCCCTCCACTTT
NA,TRBV18,TRBJ1-2,TRBD1,18,CASSPQEQGASLDYGYTF,TGTGCCAGCTCACCACAGGAACAGGGGGCAAGTTTGGACTATGGCTACACCTTC
few,TRBV25-1,TRBJ1-2,NA,13,CASSNTAFYGYTF,TGTGCCAGCAGTAATACAGCCTTCTATGGCTACACCTTC
NA,TRBV7-3,TRBJ2-7,TRBD2,14,CASSTGLAGAEQYF,TGTGCCAGCAGCACGGGACTAGCGGGAGCCGAGCAGTACTTC
few,TRBV7-9,TRBJ1-5,TRBD1,16,CASSFTGGGSNQPQHF,TGTGCCAGCAGCTTCACAGGGGGCGGGAGCAATCAGCCCCAGCATTTT
NA,TRBV5-1,TRBJ2-1,TRBD2,19,CASSLDQTSGRGVSGEQFF,TGCGCCAGCAGCTTGGACCAGACTAGCGGGAGGGGGGTTAGCGGTGAGCAGTTCTTC
once,TRBV6-5,TRBJ2-7,NA,14,CASSYRDSTYEQYF,TGTGCCAGCAGTTATCGGGACTCCACATACGAGCAGTACTTC
NA,TRBV19,TRBJ2-7,NA,14,CASSIDRASYEQYF,TGTGCCAGTAGTATAGACCGAGCTTCCTACGAGCAGTACTTC
NA,TRBV28,TRBJ2-1,TRBD2,15,CASTQAGATYNEQFF,TGTGCCAGCACACAAGCGGGAGCAACCTACAATGAGCAGTTCTTC
NA,TRBV7-6,TRBJ2-5,NA,17,CASSSTRRAEQVETQYF,TGTGCCAGCAGCTCCACCCGGAGAGCGGAGCAAGTGGAGACCCAGTACTTC